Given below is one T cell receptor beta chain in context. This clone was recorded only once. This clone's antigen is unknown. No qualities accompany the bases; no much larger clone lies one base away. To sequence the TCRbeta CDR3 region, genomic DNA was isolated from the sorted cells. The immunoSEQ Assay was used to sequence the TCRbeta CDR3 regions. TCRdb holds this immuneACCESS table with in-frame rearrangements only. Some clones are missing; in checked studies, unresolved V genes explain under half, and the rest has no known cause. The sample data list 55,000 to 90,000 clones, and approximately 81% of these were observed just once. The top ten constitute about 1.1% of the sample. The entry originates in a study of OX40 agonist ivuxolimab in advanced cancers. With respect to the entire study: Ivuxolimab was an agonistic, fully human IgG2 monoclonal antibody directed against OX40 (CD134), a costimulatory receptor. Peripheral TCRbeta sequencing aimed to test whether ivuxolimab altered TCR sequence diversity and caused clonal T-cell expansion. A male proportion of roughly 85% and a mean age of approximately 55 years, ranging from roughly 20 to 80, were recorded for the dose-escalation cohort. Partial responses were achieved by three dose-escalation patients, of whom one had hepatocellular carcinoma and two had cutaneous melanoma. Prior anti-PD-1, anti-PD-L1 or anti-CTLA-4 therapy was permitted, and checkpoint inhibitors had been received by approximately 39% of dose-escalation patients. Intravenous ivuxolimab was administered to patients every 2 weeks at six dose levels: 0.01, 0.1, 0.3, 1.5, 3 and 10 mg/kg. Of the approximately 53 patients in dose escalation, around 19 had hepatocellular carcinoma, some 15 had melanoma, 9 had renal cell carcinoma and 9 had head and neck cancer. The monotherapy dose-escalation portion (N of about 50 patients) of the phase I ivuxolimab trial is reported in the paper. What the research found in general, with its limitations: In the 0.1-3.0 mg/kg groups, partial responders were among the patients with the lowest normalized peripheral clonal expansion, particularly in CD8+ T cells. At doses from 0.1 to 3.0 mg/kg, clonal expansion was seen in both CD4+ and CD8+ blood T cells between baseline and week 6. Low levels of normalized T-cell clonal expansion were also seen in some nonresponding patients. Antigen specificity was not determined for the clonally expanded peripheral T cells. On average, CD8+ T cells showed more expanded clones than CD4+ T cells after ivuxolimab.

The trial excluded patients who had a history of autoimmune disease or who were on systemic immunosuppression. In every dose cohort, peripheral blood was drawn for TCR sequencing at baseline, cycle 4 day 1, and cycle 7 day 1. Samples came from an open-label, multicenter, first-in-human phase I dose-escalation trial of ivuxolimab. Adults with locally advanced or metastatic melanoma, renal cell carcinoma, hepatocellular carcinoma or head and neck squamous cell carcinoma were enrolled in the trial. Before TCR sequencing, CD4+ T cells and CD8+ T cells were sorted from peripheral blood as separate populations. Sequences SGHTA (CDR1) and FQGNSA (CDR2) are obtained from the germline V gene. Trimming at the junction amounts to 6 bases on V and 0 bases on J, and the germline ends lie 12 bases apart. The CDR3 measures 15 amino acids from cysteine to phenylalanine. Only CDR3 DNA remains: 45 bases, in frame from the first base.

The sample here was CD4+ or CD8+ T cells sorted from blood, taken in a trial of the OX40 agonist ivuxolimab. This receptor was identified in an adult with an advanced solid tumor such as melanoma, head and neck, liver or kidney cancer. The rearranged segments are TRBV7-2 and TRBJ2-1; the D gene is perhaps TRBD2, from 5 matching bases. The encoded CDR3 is CASRPGLSSYNEQFF. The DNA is TGTGCCAGCAGACCAGGACTCAGCTCCTACAATGAGCAGTTCTTC.